The clone carrying this T cell receptor beta chain was recorded at least ten times. Its antigen is not identified. This sample stems from a study of T cells in Graves' hyperthyroidism and ophthalmopathy. Overall study results and limits: Most thyroid-expanded clonotypes above 0.001 were also found in blood.

Newly diagnosed hyperthyroidism, duration under 2 months, in patients aged 18 to 65. Exclusions: uncontrolled infection, other autoimmune disease, pregnancy, lactation. In making diagnoses, clinical symptoms, serum thyroxine and TRAb, thyroid ultrasound and orbital computed tomography were all used. TCR beta CDR3 sequences were amplified from RNA transcripts. The study used the HTBI primer set for a first-round RT-PCR of the TCR CDR3. TCRdb analysed the multiplex PCR reads with MiXCR anew, one entry per CDR3 protein. The profile shows about 360,000 distinct CDR3 sequences, around 13% of them singletons. Per the germline V gene, CDR1 is MNHNS and CDR2 is SASEGT. The length of the CDR3 is 13 residues. V lost 5 bases and J lost 11; bases outside the gene matches: 10.

Material: blood. The sequence was collected from a woman aged 18-29 years with Graves' hyperthyroidism. The chain links TRBV6-1 to TRBJ1-1; TRBD1 matches at 8 bases. The CDR3 DNA reads TGTGCCAGCAGTTGGACAGGGCCCGATCTCGCTTTCTTT. It encodes CASSWTGPDLAFF.